This T cell receptor beta chain was documented in a study of regulatory T cells in long-lasting Graves disease. Investigators prepared the TCR beta libraries by applying iRepertoire HTBI primers and Arm-PCR of CDR3 regions. TCRdb reprocessed the multiplex PCR reads via MiXCR and lists one record per CDR3 protein. In the table there are approximately 250,000 distinct CDR3 sequences, 18% of which are singletons. The time point is: newly diagnosed GD, antithyroid drugs for less than 3 months. RNA from PBMCs was the source of the TCR library. Each of the patients was recruited from an endocrinology department situated in Xi'an, China. This clonotype showed up many times. This CDR3 is 13 amino acids long. After removal of 5 bases from V and 14 bases from J, the junction contained 12 bases not matched to a gene. Germline CDR1 is SEHNR and CDR2 is FQNEAQ (reference sequence).

Material: peripheral blood mononuclear cells (PBMCs), obtained at new diagnosis, from a patient treated with antithyroid drugs. This chain uses TRBV7-9 with TRBJ1-3; 7 bases agree with TRBD1. This TCR came from a female donor with Graves disease. This chain's CDR3 is CASSGDRALSLYF. The CDR3 nucleotides read TGTGCCAGCAGCGGCGACAGGGCCTTATCGCTATATTTT.